This passage covers 25 T cell receptor beta chains from one sample sequenced in a study of blood T cell repertoires in COVID-19. Only in-frame clones appear in the TCRdb table, and some are missing; sequencing was by immunoSEQ multiplex PCR. The table has around 95,000 clones, about nine tenths seen once; the top ten hold about 2.2%. Input material: peripheral blood. The origin of the receptors is a man aged 50 or older with active COVID-19.

The chain is built from TRBV11-2 and TRBJ2-2, with 7 bases identical to TRBD1. CDR3 length equals 17 residues. The germline V gene has CDR1 SGHAT and CDR2 FQNNGV. Trimming cost V 5 bases and J 3 bases; bases outside gene matches: 12. The CDR3 spells CASSKRQGLKDTGELFF. As DNA, the CDR3 is TGTGCCAGCAGCAAAAGACAGGGATTAAAGGACACCGGGGAGCTGTTTTTT.

The chain combines TRBV18 with TRBJ2-2; no definite D call. The CDR3 is made up of 16 amino acids. Trimming left V 5 bases short and J 1 base short, with 14 bases between. In germline, CDR1 is KGHSH, CDR2 LQKENI. The CDR3 loop reads CASSSLASGNTGELFF. In DNA form, the CDR3 reads TGTGCCAGCTCATCCCTCGCATCCGGGAACACCGGGGAGCTGTTTTTT.

The chain recombines TRBV7-9 with TRBJ2-5; 7 nucleotides match TRBD2. The CDR3 runs 15 residues. Germline CDR1 SEHNR, CDR2 FQNEAQ (reference sequence). The J segment lost 5 bases and the V segment lost 3 bases, leaving 9 bases of the junction unmatched. This chain's CDR3 is CASSFYVGEGETQYF. The CDR3 nucleotides read TGTGCCAGCAGCTTTTACGTGGGGGAGGGTGAGACCCAGTACTTC.

The chain has TRBV19 and TRBJ2-2; 9 bases agree with TRBD2. The CDR3 has 14 amino acids. Per germline, CDR1 LNHDA and CDR2 SQIVND (reference sequence). Trimming at V came to 4 bases and at J to 5 bases, leaving 2 bases not matched to a gene. The CDR3 DNA sequence: TGTGCCAGTAGTAGGCGGGAGGGAACCGGGGAGCTGTTTTTT. Amino acids: CASSRREGTGELFF.

The chain uses TRBV5-6 and TRBJ1-2, with 7 bases lining up with TRBD1. This CDR3 is 16 amino acids long. Germline assignment: CDR1 SGHDT and CDR2 YYEEEE. Trimming took 2 bases from V and 3 from J; bases not matched to a gene: 10. The chain's CDR3 is CASSFKTGEVHYGYTF. The DNA for the CDR3 is TGTGCCAGCAGCTTTAAAACAGGGGAAGTTCACTATGGCTACACCTTC.

J is TRBJ2-1 and V is TRBV10-3, with 9 positions matching TRBD1. The CDR3 runs to 16 residues. Losses at the gene ends were 0 bases for V and 11 bases for J; bases not matched to a gene: 11. Germline CDR1 ENHRY, CDR2 SYGVKD. The CDR3 sequence is CAISESEGTGFLKQFF. CDR3 nucleotide sequence: TGTGCCATCAGTGAGTCTGAAGGGACAGGGTTTCTTAAGCAGTTCTTC.

The V and J genes are TRBV3-1 (or the pseudogene TRBV3-2) and TRBJ2-3, with D tentatively TRBD2 (6 bases). Trimming took 4 bases from V and 3 from J, leaving 14 bases between them. The CDR3 contains 15 residues. CDR1 LGHDT and CDR2 YNNKEL come from the germline V gene (reference sequence). CDR3 bases: TGTGCCAGCAGCCTCCGGTCCGGAGGGACAGATACGCAGTATTTT. As protein: CASSLRSGGTDTQYF.

This clone appeared a few times. V gene TRBV27 combines with J gene TRBJ2-6; D is possibly TRBD1 (5 bases). From germline, CDR1 is MNHEY and CDR2 SMNVEV (reference sequence). The CDR3 has 16 amino acids. Trimming removed 5 bases at V and 4 bases at J, with 15 bases between. The CDR3 DNA reads as TGTGCCAGCAGTCCCTTCCAGGGCAGGGGGGCCAACGTCCTGACTTTC. Protein sequence: CASSPFQGRGANVLTF.

V gene TRBV5-6 combines with J gene TRBJ2-1; 7 bases align to TRBD1. This CDR3 has 14 residues. V lost 1 base to trimming and J lost 9 bases; unmatched junction nucleotides: 7. Germline CDR1 SGHDT, CDR2 YYEEEE. The CDR3 sequence is CASSLYRGVSEQFF. As DNA, the CDR3 is TGTGCCAGCAGCTTGTACAGGGGAGTCTCTGAGCAGTTCTTC.

V usage is TRBV11-3 and J usage is TRBJ2-3, with a tentative D call TRBD1 (8 bases). Germline CDR1 reads SGHNT; CDR2 reads YENEEA. The V end was cut by 5 bases, the J end by 2 bases, with 14 bases between. The CDR3 has 15 residues. In nucleotides, the CDR3 is TGTGCCAGCAGCGTACAGGGGGGGATCACAGATACGCAGTATTTT. Encoded protein: CASSVQGGITDTQYF.

The genes are TRBV5-6 and TRBJ1-4; TRBD1 aligns across 7 bases. With V trimmed by 2 bases and J by 8 bases, 6 bases remained unmatched. CDR1 is SGHDT, CDR2 YYEEEE, per germline. The CDR3 sequence is 14 residues long. In DNA form, the CDR3 reads TGTGCCAGCAGCTTTTTACAGACAGGGGAAAAACTGTTTTTT. Its protein product is CASSFLQTGEKLFF. The whole variable domain, filled in from reference TRBV5-6 and TRBJ1-4, reads DAGVTQSPTHLIKTRGQQVTLRCSPKSGHDTVSWYQQALGQGPQFIFQYYEEEERQRGNFPDRFSGHQFPNYSSELNVNALLLGDSALYLCASSFLQTGEKLFFGSGTQLSVL.

This chain joins TRBV3-1 (or the pseudogene TRBV3-2) and TRBJ2-3; 9 bases agree with TRBD2. The CDR3 loop spans 16 amino acids. The V gene's germline CDR1 is LGHDT and CDR2 YNNKEL (reference sequence). Trimming removed 0 bases from V and 3 bases from J; junction bases left unmatched: 4. CDR3 in amino acids: CASSQEALAGTDTQYF. CDR3 sequence (DNA): TGTGCCAGCAGCCAAGAGGCGCTAGCGGGAACAGATACGCAGTATTTT.

This clone was seen only a few times. As DNA, the CDR3 is TGTGCCAGCAGTCTAAAGGGGTTCGGGCAGCCCCAGCATTTT. It encodes CASSLKGFGQPQHF. The gene calls are TRBV27 and TRBJ1-5; tentative D call: TRBD1 (5 bases). V gave up 5 bases and J gave up 7 bases, with 15 bases separating them. Germline CDR1 and CDR2: MNHEY and SMNVEV (reference sequence). The CDR3 covers 14 residues.

The chain has TRBV11-2 and TRBJ2-3; weak D call: TRBD2 (6 bases). CDR1 and CDR2 (germline): SGHAT, FQNNGV. V lost 2 bases and J lost 0, with 9 bases in between. The CDR3 loop spans 15 amino acids. CDR3 coding DNA: TGTGCCAGCAGCTTACTAGCGACTAGCACAGATACGCAGTATTTT. This gives the protein CASSLLATSTDTQYF.

The chain combines TRBV6-1 with TRBJ2-1; D gene uncertain. V lost 4 bases, J lost 6 bases, and 19 bases lay in between. Germline CDR1 reads MNHNS; CDR2 reads SASEGT. This CDR3 region has 16 residues. CDR3: CASSALLLGPGNEQFF. The CDR3 bases are TGTGCCAGCAGTGCCCTTCTTCTAGGCCCTGGCAATGAGCAGTTCTTC.

The genes are TRBV3-1 (or the pseudogene TRBV3-2) and TRBJ2-7; TRBD2 matches 13 bases. Trimming cost V 4 bases and J 7 bases; bases outside gene matches: 7. This CDR3 spans 15 amino acids. Germline lookup yields CDR1 LGHDT and CDR2 YNNKEL (reference sequence). CDR3 residues: CASSRRLAGGVEQYV. Here the CDR3 DNA reads TGTGCCAGCAGCCGACGACTAGCGGGAGGAGTGGAGCAGTACGTC.

The chain carries TRBV5-1 and TRBJ2-5; 8 nucleotides align to TRBD2. Germline CDR1 SGHRS, CDR2 YFSETQ. V gave up 0 bases and J gave up 2 bases; unmatched junction bases: 6. This CDR3 has 16 residues. Here the CDR3 reads CASSLGGSGVQETQYF. In DNA form, the CDR3 reads TGCGCCAGCAGCTTGGGTGGTAGCGGGGTGCAAGAGACCCAGTACTTC.

The chain couples TRBV7-2 to TRBJ2-3; the D gene is possibly TRBD2 (7 bases). Germline V gene data show CDR1 as SGHTA and CDR2 as FQGNSA. The CDR3 loop spans 16 amino acids. The V end lost 3 bases, the J end lost 3 bases, and 16 bases lay between the germline ends. The CDR3 bases are TGTGCCAGCAGCTTTGGGCCGGGGGGCAGGACAGATACGCAGTATTTT. It codes for CASSFGPGGRTDTQYF.

V usage is TRBV11-2 and J usage is TRBJ2-5; tentatively, D is TRBD1 (5 bases). CDR1 and CDR2 from the germline V gene are SGHAT and FQNNGV. The CDR3 covers 14 residues. V was shortened by 7 bases and J by 5 bases, with 17 bases between the two germline ends. The CDR3 reads CASTPSSGHETQYF. In DNA, the CDR3 is TGTGCCAGCACCCCGTCGTCAGGGCACGAGACCCAGTACTTC. Together with reference TRBV11-2 and TRBJ2-5, the CDR3 gives the full variable domain: EAGVAQSPRYKIIEKRQSVAFWCNPISGHATLYWYQQILGQGPKLLIQFQNNGVVDDSQLPKDRFSAERLKGVDSTLKIQPAKLEDSAVYLCASTPSSGHETQYFGPGTRLLVL.

The chain uses TRBV14 and TRBJ2-1, with TRBD1 matching over 7 bases. From germline, CDR1 is SGHDN and CDR2 FVKESK. V lost 1 base, J lost 8 bases, and 8 bases stayed unmatched. This CDR3 is 15 amino acids long. The CDR3 loop reads CASSQAVTGVHEQFF. As DNA, the CDR3 is TGTGCCAGCAGCCAAGCGGTCACAGGGGTCCATGAGCAGTTCTTC.

This clone was seen just once. This chain uses TRBV7-2 with TRBJ1-5, with D possibly TRBD1 on 6 matching bases. The germline V and J ends were trimmed by 5 bases and 3 bases, with 17 bases remaining between them. The CDR3 length is 16 residues. Germline lookup yields CDR1 SGHTA and CDR2 FQGNSA. CDR3 DNA: TGTGCCAGCAGCCTCGGATCTGCAGGGGCCAATCAGCCCCAGCATTTT. This sequence encodes CASSLGSAGANQPQHF.

This clone was counted a few times. The rearrangement joins TRBV3-1 (or the pseudogene TRBV3-2) to TRBJ1-2; 7 bases are shared with TRBD1. Germline CDR1 reads LGHDT; CDR2 reads YNNKEL (reference sequence). CDR3 size: 15 residues. J gave up 4 bases and V 2 bases, and 7 bases lay outside the gene matches. In nucleotides, the CDR3 is TGTGCCAGCAGCCAATGGATGGAGGGGGCCTATGGCTACACCTTC. Protein product: CASSQWMEGAYGYTF.

This chain connects TRBV5-5 to TRBJ1-3; possibly TRBD1 for D (5 bases). Per the germline V gene, CDR1 is SGHKS and CDR2 is YYEKEE (reference sequence). With 4 bases removed from V and 0 bases from J, the gap between germline ends came to 14 bases. CDR3 length equals 16 residues. Written as DNA, the CDR3 is TGTGCCAGCAGCCCCCCACCGGGGGGCTCTGGAAACACCATATATTTT. Its translation is CASSPPPGGSGNTIYF.

The chain joins TRBV6-1 to TRBJ2-5, with D possibly matching TRBD1 (5 bases). This CDR3 is 14 amino acids long. V was clipped by 1 base and J by 7 bases, with 13 bases between them. CDR1 is MNHNS and CDR2 is SASEGT in the germline V gene. In DNA form, the CDR3 reads TGTGCCAGCAGTGAAGATAGACAGTTAGGGACCCAGTACTTC. Encoded protein: CASSEDRQLGTQYF.

CDR3 in DNA: TGTGCCAGCAGTGAAAAAGGTGGAGCGGGGAGCACCGGGGAGCTGTTTTTT. This codes for CASSEKGGAGSTGELFF. This chain links TRBV2 with TRBJ2-2; 7 bases are a match to TRBD2. The V gene end was trimmed by 2 bases and the J gene end by 4 bases; junction bases not matched to a gene: 10. This CDR3 has 17 residues. CDR1 is SNHLY and CDR2 is FYNNEI in the germline V gene.